Listed here is a single TCR beta chain. Its target is unknown. Selected positively for CCR7 and CD45RO-negative, naive CD8 cells excluded terminally differentiated effector memory CD45RA+ cells. Sequencing used immunoSEQ multiplex PCR; TCRdb keeps in-frame clones, though not all of them. The sample comprises more than 2 million clones, over 85% of which are singletons, and about 1.6% rests with the top ten. The data stem from a study of shared clonotypes between healthy human individuals. Study results and caveats: Despite large depth, sorted-subset datasets appeared incompletely sequenced.

Sequenced material: naive CD8+ T cells from PBMCs. The sequence was obtained from a young man in good health. Some clones in this sample may be carry-over from other donors' samples.

The CDR3 spells CASSSFQGHGELFF. In DNA form, the CDR3 reads TGTGCCAGCAGCTCGTTTCAGGGACACGGGGAGCTGTTTTTT. The chain uses TRBV13 and TRBJ2-2; TRBD1 is a possible D gene (6 bases). V lost 4 bases, J lost 7 bases, and 13 bases lay in between. Germline V CDR1 and CDR2: PRHDT, FYEKMQ (reference sequence). The CDR3 is made up of 14 amino acids.